This T cell receptor (beta chain) stems from a study of human T cells and chemical hapten exposure (dated by TCRdb to the early 2020s). With respect to the entire study: Libraries were combined into a pool for sequencing, and differences in TCR yield between samples came mainly from small differences in library volumes within the pool. In alopecia patients, the study followed how the peripheral blood TCR repertoire changed in vivo over primary and secondary sensitization to diphenylcyclopropenone (DPC), a hapten. Each blood RNA sample was used to sequence both TCR alpha and TCR beta chains.

Receptor amplification or capture employed RACE. The listed sequencing device is NextSeq 500. During library preparation, unique molecular identifiers were attached to individual cDNA molecules so that TCRs could be counted quantitatively and reproducibly. From the authors' description of their analysis: The median number of TCRs per sample was some 100,000, ranging from 23,224 to 690,600. The Decombinator software suite was used to annotate V, J and CDR3 in the TCR reads. Every sample was subsampled to the same number of TCRs (28,000) for the PS versus PT1 abundance plots. TCRs were defined as expanded if absent before sensitization and observed at least eight times at the 2-week time point. Using fastp trimming at Q25 and MiXCR clonotype assembly, TCRdb reanalyzed the public sequencing data and kept in-frame beta chains. CDR3 protein duplicates are merged, each entry listing the most common genes and DNA. These V and J calls derive from TCRdb rather than the authors' analysis. Recorded for this sample are tens of thousands of distinct CDR3 sequences; 4.3% of them occurred a single time. Approximately 1.7% of the sample belongs to the ten largest clones.

The time point label on this specimen signifies: healthy volunteer bleed at 2 weeks. Total RNA was isolated from unfractionated whole blood collected in Tempus Blood RNA tubes. A few healthy volunteers were used as TCR sequencing controls and were bled at day 0, 2 weeks and 6 weeks. Relative to germline, V is 0 bases shorter and J is 3 bases shorter, with 11 bases between their ends. From the germline V gene, CDR1 is LGHNA and CDR2 is YSLEER. The CDR3 goes from the cysteine to the phenylalanine over 15 residues. The DNA shown is the 45-base CDR3, in frame from base 1. The paper as a whole reports these results and caveats: After repeated subsampling, changes were observed in the strength of the expansion versus patch-test correlation and in the threshold at which the correlation became significant. No change with DPC sensitization was found in the number of TCRs above 1 in 1000 frequency, and no evidence of global repertoire structure alterations was found.

This clonotype has a count of ten or more. It has no known antigen specificity. The record has no base qualities; no much larger clone is one base away. This TCR was sampled from a female donor in good health. Some clones in this sample may be carry-over from other donors' samples. The chain uses TRBV4-3 and TRBJ1-2; TRBD1 is a weak D gene call, 5 bases matching. The specimen was whole blood. The DNA sequence follows: TGCGCCAGCAGCCAAGATGGGACGGGGTACTATGGCTACACCTTC. The resulting protein is CASSQDGTGYYGYTF.